These 24 T cell receptor beta chains were sequenced from one sample in a study of blood T cell repertoires in COVID-19. This table comes from immunoSEQ multiplex PCR, and its TCRdb copy is limited to in-frame clones, with some not included. The sample lists some 180,000 clones; roughly 93% were seen once. The sample taken for sequencing was peripheral blood. These TCRs come from a man between 18 and 29 years old with COVID-19, enrolled during active disease.

The CDR3 nucleotides are TGCGCCAGCAACCAGCGGGACTACAATGAGCAGTTCTTC. Its translation is CASNQRDYNEQFF. This rearrangement joins TRBV5-1 to TRBJ2-1, with TRBD2 identical over 7 bases. CDR3 size: 13 residues. J lost 3 bases, V lost 6 bases, and 3 bases had no gene match. CDR1 is SGHRS, CDR2 YFSETQ, per germline.

The rearrangement joins TRBV28 to TRBJ1-2; unclear D gene. CDR3 length: 13 residues. Trimming cost V 7 bases and J 8 bases, with 17 bases left between them. Germline loops: CDR1 MDHEN, CDR2 SYDVKM. The chain's CDR3 is CASTLSDPKGYTF. The CDR3 DNA follows: TGTGCCAGCACGCTATCCGATCCGAAAGGCTACACCTTC.

The V gene is TRBV3-1 (or the pseudogene TRBV3-2), the J gene TRBJ1-1; D gene uncertain. V lost 1 base and J 0 bases, leaving 12 bases between the germline ends. CDR1 and CDR2 from the germline V gene are LGHDT and YNNKEL (reference sequence). There are 16 residues in the CDR3. DNA of the CDR3: TGTGCCAGCAGCCAAGCCCGGGTCCCCATGAACACTGAAGCTTTCTTT. Residues: CASSQARVPMNTEAFF.

The gene calls are TRBV11-2 and TRBJ1-5, with TRBD1 as a possible D gene (6 bases). CDR1 and CDR2 (germline): SGHAT, FQNNGV. V was shortened by 1 base and J by 0 bases, with 13 bases between the two germline ends. CDR3 length equals 17 residues. CDR3 nucleotides: TGTGCCAGCAGCTTAGTTTACGGGACATATAGCAATCAGCCCCAGCATTTT. Amino acids: CASSLVYGTYSNQPQHF.

The genes are TRBV2 and TRBJ2-7; tentative D call: TRBD2 (6 bases). The germline V and J ends were trimmed by 8 bases and 6 bases, with 23 bases remaining between them. The CDR3 runs to 15 residues. Germline V gene lookup returns CDR1 SNHLY and CDR2 FYNNEI. This CDR3 reads CASGGRRVRTGEQYF. CDR3 DNA sequence: TGTGCCAGCGGGGGGAGGAGGGTACGAACGGGCGAGCAGTACTTC.

This sequence joins TRBV7-3 and TRBJ2-5; 9 bases are a match to TRBD1. The CDR3 runs to 14 residues. Germline V gives CDR1 SGHTA, CDR2 FQGTGA. With 4 bases clipped from V and 3 bases from J, the junction kept 3 bases outside the gene matches. The CDR3 bases are TGTGCCAGCAGCTCGACAGGGGGGGAAGAGACCCAGTACTTC. Amino acid sequence: CASSSTGGEETQYF.

This clone was counted a single time. The gene calls are TRBV10-3 and TRBJ2-2; tentative D call: TRBD2 (6 bases). The CDR3 totals 16 residues. With 0 bases removed from V and 4 bases from J, the gap between germline ends came to 12 bases. Germline CDR1 reads ENHRY; CDR2 reads SYGVKD. The chain's CDR3 is CAISESRGYGTGELFF. Here the CDR3 DNA reads TGTGCCATCAGTGAGTCACGGGGGTACGGCACCGGGGAGCTGTTTTTT.

V and J are TRBV16 and TRBJ1-1; TRBD1 might be the D (5 bases). The CDR3 consists of 15 residues. CDR1 and CDR2 from the germline V gene are KGHSY and FQNENV. Trimming took 2 bases from V and 5 from J, leaving 15 bases between them. The DNA for the CDR3 is TGTGCCAGCAGCCAAACGACACAGGAGGGGACTGAAGCTTTCTTT. It translates to CASSQTTQEGTEAFF.

The V call is TRBV30, the J call TRBJ1-2; D gene uncertain. V lost 0 bases, J lost 6 bases, and 8 bases lay in between. CDR3 size: 12 residues. CDR1 and CDR2 (germline): GTSNPN, SVGIG (reference sequence). The CDR3 bases are TGTGCCTGGAGTGTACTTCCTGATGGCTACACCTTC. Protein product: CAWSVLPDGYTF.

The chain uses TRBV7-9 and TRBJ1-1, with 9 bases fitting TRBD1. J gave up 4 bases and V 5 bases, and 11 bases lay outside the gene matches. This CDR3 is built from 16 residues. The germline V gene encodes CDR1 SEHNR and CDR2 FQNEAQ (reference sequence). CDR3 DNA: TGTGCCAGCAGCCCCGGGACAGGGATGTCCAGCACTGAAGCTTTCTTT. As protein: CASSPGTGMSSTEAFF. The full variable domain, in which reference TRBV7-9 and TRBJ1-1 provide the parts outside the CDR3, is DTGVSQNPRHKITKRGQNVTFRCDPISEHNRLYWYRQTLGQGPEFLTYFQNEAQLEKSRLLSDRFSAERPKGSFSTLEIQRTEQGDSAMYLCASSPGTGMSSTEAFFGQGTRLTVV.

The J gene is TRBJ2-7, the V gene TRBV20-1; the D gene is possibly TRBD2 (5 bases). The CDR3 is 12 amino acids. Trimming removed 3 bases at V and 2 bases at J, with 8 bases between. In germline, CDR1 is DFQATT, CDR2 SNEGSKA (reference sequence). The CDR3 protein is CSASFGAYEQYF. The CDR3 DNA is TGCAGTGCTAGTTTCGGGGCCTACGAGCAGTACTTC.

The V gene is TRBV7-9, the J gene TRBJ2-1; D ambiguous. Trimming cost V 2 bases and J 4 bases, with 3 bases left between them. The CDR3 has 12 amino acids. The germline CDR1 and CDR2 sequences are SEHNR and FQNEAQ (reference sequence). The CDR3 sequence: CASSLSYNEQFF. The CDR3 region has the DNA TGTGCCAGCAGCTTATCTTACAATGAGCAGTTCTTC.

The V call is TRBV19, the J call TRBJ1-1; 7 positions agree with TRBD1. V was clipped by 9 bases and J by 4 bases; unmatched bases: 14. Germline CDR1 is LNHDA and CDR2 is SQIVND (reference sequence). This CDR3 has 15 residues. In nucleotides, the CDR3 is TGTGCCAGCGAAGATCGACAGGGAAGATTCACTGAAGCTTTCTTT. Its translation is CASEDRQGRFTEAFF. The full variable domain, completed using reference TRBV19 and TRBJ1-1, is DGGITQSPKYLFRKEGQNVTLSCEQNLNHDAMYWYRQDPGQGLRLIYYSQIVNDFQKGDIAEGYSVSREKKESFPLTVTSAQKNPTAFYLCASEDRQGRFTEAFFGQGTRLTVV.

This chain connects TRBV5-4 to TRBJ2-1; 7 bases are shared with TRBD2. The V gene end was trimmed by 4 bases and the J gene end by 9 bases; junction bases not matched to a gene: 10. Germline V gene lookup returns CDR1 SGHNT and CDR2 YYREEE (reference sequence). The CDR3 runs to 14 residues. The CDR3 spells CASSTIIREGEQFF. The CDR3 DNA is TGTGCCAGCAGCACCATCATTAGGGAGGGTGAGCAGTTCTTC.

The chain carries TRBV5-1 and TRBJ2-2, with D possibly being TRBD2 (5 bases). V was clipped by 6 bases and J by 3 bases, with 18 bases between them. Germline assignment: CDR1 SGHRS and CDR2 YFSETQ. CDR3 length equals 16 residues. For the CDR3, the DNA is TGCGCCAGCAACCCCCCCGGAGCGAGGGACACCGGGGAGCTGTTTTTT. The encoded protein is CASNPPGARDTGELFF.

This chain joins TRBV30 and TRBJ1-1, with 10 bases fitting TRBD1. Germline V gene data show CDR1 as GTSNPN and CDR2 as SVGIG (reference sequence). The V and J ends lost 3 bases and 5 bases, in that order; junction bases with no gene match: 6. The CDR3 totals 14 residues. The CDR3 coding sequence is TGTGCCTGGAGCTTGGGACAGGGGAGTACTGAAGCTTTCTTT. Translated: CAWSLGQGSTEAFF. The full variable domain, completed using reference TRBV30 and TRBJ1-1, is SQTIHQWPATLVQPVGSPLSLECTVEGTSNPNLYWYRQAAGRGLQLLFYSVGIGQISSEVPQNLSASRPQDRQFILSSKKLLLSDSGFYLCAWSLGQGSTEAFFGQGTRLTVV.

This rearrangement joins TRBV6-6 to TRBJ1-1; D might be TRBD1 (6 bases). Germline CDR1 MNHNY, CDR2 SVGAGI (reference sequence). This CDR3 region has 14 residues. V was cut by 5 bases and J by 3 bases, with 13 bases left in between. CDR3 in amino acids: CASSPRGGHTEAFF. CDR3 DNA sequence: TGTGCCAGCAGTCCCCGGGGGGGGCACACTGAAGCTTTCTTT.

The genes are TRBV19 and TRBJ2-2; 10 nucleotides match TRBD2. With 7 bases clipped from V and 6 bases from J, the junction kept 5 bases outside the gene matches. Germline lookup yields CDR1 LNHDA and CDR2 SQIVND (reference sequence). CDR3 length equals 14 residues. The CDR3, as DNA: TGTGCCAGTAAGGCTAGCGGGAGTGCCGGGGAGCTGTTTTTT. Encoded protein: CASKASGSAGELFF.

The chain couples TRBV30 to TRBJ2-2; 9 nucleotides agree with TRBD1. CDR3 size: 14 residues. J was trimmed by 4 bases and V by 4 bases; bases with no gene match: 4. CDR1 is GTSNPN and CDR2 is SVGIG in the germline V gene (reference sequence). CDR3 coding DNA: TGTGCCTGGAAGGACAGGGGAGGCACCGGGGAGCTGTTTTTT. Encoded protein: CAWKDRGGTGELFF. Supplemented by reference TRBV30 and TRBJ2-2, the full variable domain reads SQTIHQWPATLVQPVGSPLSLECTVEGTSNPNLYWYRQAAGRGLQLLFYSVGIGQISSEVPQNLSASRPQDRQFILSSKKLLLSDSGFYLCAWKDRGGTGELFFGEGSRLTVL.

The rearrangement joins TRBV28 to TRBJ2-5; no definite D call. This CDR3 has 13 amino acids. V was cut by 1 base and J by 1 base, with 4 bases left in between. CDR1 MDHEN and CDR2 SYDVKM come from the germline V gene. As DNA, the CDR3 is TGTGCCAGCAGTTTATACACCCAAGAGACCCAGTACTTC. As protein: CASSLYTQETQYF.

The chain recombines TRBV27 with TRBJ2-2; 12 nucleotides agree with TRBD1. The CDR3 length is 17 residues. V gave up 6 bases and J gave up 4 bases; unmatched junction bases: 9. From germline, CDR1 is MNHEY and CDR2 SMNVEV (reference sequence). CDR3 residues: CASRRKAGQGATGELFF. The CDR3 coding sequence is TGTGCCAGCAGAAGAAAGGCGGGACAGGGGGCCACCGGGGAGCTGTTTTTT.

The rearrangement joins TRBV29-1 to TRBJ2-1; maybe TRBD1 (6 bases). The V and J ends lost 6 bases and 2 bases respectively, with 14 bases between them. The CDR3 has 14 residues. The germline CDR1 and CDR2 sequences are SQVTM and ANQGSEA. DNA for the CDR3: TGCAGCGTAGATACAGAGGGGGCCTACAATGAGCAGTTCTTC. Its protein product is CSVDTEGAYNEQFF.

This chain connects TRBV9 to TRBJ1-3; TRBD1 aligns across 9 bases. The CDR3 spans 16 residues. CDR1 SGDLS and CDR2 YYNGEE come from the germline V gene. V gave up 0 bases and J gave up 3 bases; unmatched junction bases: 4. CDR3 bases: TGTGCCAGCAGCGTAGAGGGACAGGGTTTTGGAAACACCATATATTTT. As protein: CASSVEGQGFGNTIYF.

This clone was counted once. This sequence joins TRBV11-2 and TRBJ2-7; weak D call: TRBD1 (6 bases). This CDR3 is built from 12 residues. The V gene's germline CDR1 is SGHAT and CDR2 FQNNGV. V lost 0 bases and J lost 6, with 6 bases in between. DNA of the CDR3: TGTGCCAGCAGCTTAGACAGGGGCGAGCAGTACTTC. Its protein is CASSLDRGEQYF.